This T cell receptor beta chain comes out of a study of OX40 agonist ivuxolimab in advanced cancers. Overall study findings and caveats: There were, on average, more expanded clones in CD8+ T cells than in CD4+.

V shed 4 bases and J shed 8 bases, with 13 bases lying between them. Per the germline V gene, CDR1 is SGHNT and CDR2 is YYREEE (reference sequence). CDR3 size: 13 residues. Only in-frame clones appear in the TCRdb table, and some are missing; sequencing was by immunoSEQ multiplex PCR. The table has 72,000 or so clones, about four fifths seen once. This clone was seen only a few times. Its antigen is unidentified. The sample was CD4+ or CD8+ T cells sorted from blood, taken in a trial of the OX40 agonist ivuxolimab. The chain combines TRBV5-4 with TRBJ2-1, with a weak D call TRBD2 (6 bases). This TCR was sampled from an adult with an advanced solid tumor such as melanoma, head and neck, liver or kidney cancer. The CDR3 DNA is TGTGCCAGCAGCCCATCCCAGCGGGATGAGCAGTTCTTC. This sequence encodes CASSPSQRDEQFF.